This passage covers 23 T cell receptor beta chains from one sample sequenced in a study of technical replicates of blood from several donors. Method: immunoSEQ multiplex PCR; TCRdb's copy keeps in-frame clones and lacks some. Among tens of thousands of clones listed, roughly 93% were seen once. The specimen was T cells isolated from PBMCs. The receptor set was obtained from a human donor in good health.

This sequence joins TRBV11-2 and TRBJ1-5; unclear D gene. Germline CDR1 SGHAT, CDR2 FQNNGV. The CDR3 covers 13 residues. The V end was cut by 2 bases, the J end by 11 bases, with 13 bases between. CDR3 nucleotides: TGTGCCAGCAGCTTAATGTCGGAGGGTGCCCAGCATTTT. Translation gives CASSLMSEGAQHF. Full variable domain (missing parts from reference TRBV11-2 and TRBJ1-5): EAGVAQSPRYKIIEKRQSVAFWCNPISGHATLYWYQQILGQGPKLLIQFQNNGVVDDSQLPKDRFSAERLKGVDSTLKIQPAKLEDSAVYLCASSLMSEGAQHFGDGTRLSIL.

The V gene is TRBV9, the J gene TRBJ1-1, with D unclear. V was shortened by 4 bases and J by 0 bases, with 10 bases between the two germline ends. Germline V gene lookup returns CDR1 SGDLS and CDR2 YYNGEE. The CDR3 is 14 amino acids. CDR3 amino acids: CASSRTPLNTEAFF. For the CDR3, the DNA is TGTGCCAGCAGCCGTACTCCCCTGAACACTGAAGCTTTCTTT.

The chain employs TRBV5-1 and TRBJ2-3, with no clear D. This CDR3 has 14 residues. V gave up 0 bases and J gave up 2 bases, with 7 bases separating them. The germline V gene has CDR1 SGHRS and CDR2 YFSETQ. For the CDR3, the DNA is TGCGCCAGCAGCTTGGCCACCTACACAGATACGCAGTATTTT. Translation: CASSLATYTDTQYF.

The chain links TRBV28 to TRBJ2-2; 15 bases match TRBD2. V lost 2 bases to trimming and J lost 12 bases; unmatched junction nucleotides: 4. The germline V gene encodes CDR1 MDHEN and CDR2 SYDVKM. The CDR3 totals 15 residues. As DNA, the CDR3 is TGTGCCAGCAGTTTAGGGGGGACTAGCGGGAGGCAGCTGTTTTTT. Translating it yields CASSLGGTSGRQLFF.

V and J are TRBV6-5 and TRBJ2-1; 11 nucleotides match TRBD1. The CDR3 has 15 amino acids. Per germline, CDR1 MNHEY and CDR2 SVGAGI. Unmatched junction bases numbered 6, after V lost 4 bases and J lost 7 bases. The CDR3 protein is CASSFPGQGDNEQFF. CDR3 DNA: TGTGCCAGCAGTTTCCCGGGACAGGGGGATAATGAGCAGTTCTTC.

The V call is TRBV11-2, the J call TRBJ2-7, with D possibly TRBD1 on 5 matching bases. Per germline, CDR1 SGHAT and CDR2 FQNNGV. The length of the CDR3 is 13 residues. Trimming cost V 3 bases and J 3 bases, with 9 bases left between them. The CDR3, as DNA: TGTGCCAGCAGCTTTGGCAGGGACTACGAGCAGTACTTC. Its protein is CASSFGRDYEQYF.

CDR3 in amino acids: CATSRDSYNEQFF. CDR3 DNA sequence: TGTGCCACTAGCAGGGACAGCTACAATGAGCAGTTCTTC. The chain joins TRBV5-5 to TRBJ2-1, with 7 bases fitting TRBD1. This CDR3 is built from 13 residues. V dropped 9 bases and J dropped 3; count of bases not matched to a gene: 6. Germline CDR1 SGHKS, CDR2 YYEKEE (reference sequence).

The rearrangement joins TRBV9 to TRBJ1-6; D is ambiguous. Germline lookup yields CDR1 SGDLS and CDR2 YYNGEE. Trimming stripped 6 bases from V and 6 bases from J, with 16 bases between. The CDR3 runs to 15 residues. The DNA of the CDR3 is TGTGCCAGCACCTCCGACGCAGGAACTAATTCACCCCTCCACTTT. Protein: CASTSDAGTNSPLHF. Full variable domain (missing parts from reference TRBV9 and TRBJ1-6): DSGVTQTPKHLITATGQRVTLRCSPRSGDLSVYWYQQSLDQGLQFLIQYYNGEERAKGNILERFSAQQFPDLHSELNLSSLELGDSALYFCASTSDAGTNSPLHFGNGTRLTVT.

V usage is TRBV7-6 and J usage is TRBJ1-2; 8 bases line up with TRBD1. The CDR3 is 13 amino acids. V was pared by 5 bases and J by 3 bases, with 2 bases of the junction left unmatched. Germline values: CDR1 SGHVS, CDR2 FNYEAQ. The CDR3 is CASSPQGDYGYTF. The CDR3 nucleotides read TGTGCCAGCAGCCCACAGGGGGACTATGGCTACACCTTC.

This chain uses TRBV7-9 with TRBJ2-7, with D perhaps TRBD2 (6 bases). V lost 5 bases to trimming and J lost 1 base, with 15 bases between them. Germline loops: CDR1 SEHNR, CDR2 FQNEAQ (reference sequence). The CDR3 is 15 residues long. This CDR3 reads CASSPPRDWSYEQYF. In DNA, the CDR3 is TGTGCCAGCAGCCCGCCCCGGGACTGGTCCTACGAGCAGTACTTC.

The chain recombines TRBV19 with TRBJ2-3; 12 nucleotides align to TRBD2. Trimming cost V 0 bases and J 0 bases; bases outside gene matches: 4. The CDR3 sequence is 18 residues long. Looked up from germline, CDR1 is LNHDA and CDR2 is SQIVND (reference sequence). The CDR3 region has the DNA TGTGCCAGTAGTATAGATGTAACTAGCGGGAGGAGCACAGATACGCAGTATTTT. Translated, it gives CASSIDVTSGRSTDTQYF.

This clone has just a few counts. The CDR3 is CASSAQRQGENIWTDTQYF. CDR3 bases: TGCGCCAGCAGCGCCCAACGACAGGGGGAAAATATATGGACAGATACGCAGTATTTT. J is TRBJ2-3 and V is TRBV5-1; 9 bases agree with TRBD1. After removal of 4 bases from V and 3 bases from J, the junction contained 18 bases not matched to a gene. The CDR3 is 19 residues long. CDR1 is SGHRS, CDR2 YFSETQ, per germline.

This chain links TRBV6-5 with TRBJ1-2; D perhaps matches TRBD1 (5 bases). V was pared by 4 bases and J by 4 bases, with 16 bases between. The CDR3 length is 15 residues. The germline CDR1 and CDR2 sequences are MNHEY and SVGAGI. The CDR3 DNA reads TGTGCCAGCAGTTTAGGAAGTTGGGGGGGCTATGGCTACACCTTC. Its protein product is CASSLGSWGGYGYTF.

The gene calls are TRBV5-4 and TRBJ2-3; possibly TRBD1 for D (5 bases). V dropped 4 bases and J dropped 0 bases, with 12 bases sitting between them. This CDR3 has 15 amino acids. Germline lookup yields CDR1 SGHNT and CDR2 YYREEE (reference sequence). The CDR3 DNA reads TGTGCCAGCAGCCCGGACACGACTAGCACAGATACGCAGTATTTT. Amino acids: CASSPDTTSTDTQYF.

The genes are TRBV5-4 and TRBJ1-2; TRBD1 matches 7 bases. With 6 bases clipped from V and 6 bases from J, the junction kept 11 bases outside the gene matches. The CDR3 covers 14 residues. Germline CDR1 and CDR2: SGHNT and YYREEE (reference sequence). CDR3 sequence reads: CASMGEGARNGYTF. In DNA form, the CDR3 reads TGTGCCAGCATGGGAGAGGGGGCGCGTAATGGCTACACCTTC.

This chain joins TRBV27 and TRBJ1-2, with 12 bases matching TRBD1. Germline lookup yields CDR1 MNHEY and CDR2 SMNVEV (reference sequence). V shed 2 bases, J shed 6 bases, and the junction held 4 bases outside the gene matches. The CDR3 has 15 amino acids. The chain's CDR3 is CASSLGTGGADGYTF. CDR3 sequence (DNA): TGTGCCAGCAGTTTAGGGACAGGGGGCGCGGATGGCTACACCTTC.

The chain carries TRBV28 and TRBJ1-3; D remains unclear. The CDR3 length is 14 residues. The V and J ends lost 10 bases and 0 bases respectively, with 13 bases between them. Germline V gene data show CDR1 as MDHEN and CDR2 as SYDVKM. The CDR3 nucleotides read TGTGCCACCTTCGGGATGAGCTCTGGAAACACCATATATTTT. It translates to CATFGMSSGNTIYF.

This clone has a single count. The chain employs TRBV19 and TRBJ2-7; 9 bases line up with TRBD1. J was trimmed by 2 bases and V by 3 bases; bases with no gene match: 8. Germline loops: CDR1 LNHDA, CDR2 SQIVND (reference sequence). The CDR3 consists of 16 residues. Written as DNA, the CDR3 is TGTGCCAGTAGTATTGCCCAACAGGGGGCGGCCTACGAGCAGTACTTC. This translates into CASSIAQQGAAYEQYF.

The V and J genes are TRBV19 and TRBJ2-1; perhaps TRBD2 as D (5 bases). Germline CDR1 LNHDA, CDR2 SQIVND (reference sequence). Trimming cost V 7 bases and J 4 bases, with 14 bases left between them. The CDR3 runs to 14 residues. CDR3 nucleotide sequence: TGTGCCAGTAACGGGATGCCCGAATACAATGAGCAGTTCTTC. This sequence encodes CASNGMPEYNEQFF.

The chain joins TRBV29-1 to TRBJ2-3; a possible D gene is TRBD2 (6 bases). Germline loops: CDR1 SQVTM, CDR2 ANQGSEA. V was clipped by 8 bases and J by 0 bases, with 18 bases between them. The CDR3 has 15 amino acids. DNA of the CDR3: TGCAGCCTTACCCGGGGGAGCGGAAGCACAGATACGCAGTATTTT. Translation: CSLTRGSGSTDTQYF.

This clone was recorded once. The chain uses TRBV7-9 and TRBJ2-1; 14 nucleotides agree with TRBD2. CDR3 length equals 19 residues. Per germline, CDR1 SEHNR and CDR2 FQNEAQ (reference sequence). The junction had 10 bases not matched to a gene; V was cut back by 5 bases and J by 1 base. The CDR3 coding sequence is TGTGCCAGCAGCCTTCTGACTAGCGGGAGGGCCGCGTCCTACAATGAGCAGTTCTTC. It yields the protein CASSLLTSGRAASYNEQFF.

The chain combines TRBV28 with TRBJ2-6; TRBD1 aligns across 7 bases. This CDR3 is 15 amino acids long. Trimming at V came to 2 bases and at J to 3 bases, leaving 1 base not matched to a gene. Germline-derived CDR1 and CDR2 are MDHEN and SYDVKM. CDR3 sequence: CASSLQGVGANVLTF. As DNA, the CDR3 is TGTGCCAGCAGTTTACAGGGGGTTGGGGCCAACGTCCTGACTTTC. The variable domain in full, with the rest retrieved from reference TRBV28 and TRBJ2-6, is DVKVTQSSRYLVKRTGEKVFLECVQDMDHENMFWYRQDPGLGLRLIYFSYDVKMKEKGDIPEGYSVSREKKERFSLILESASTNQTSMYLCASSLQGVGANVLTFGAGSRLTVL.

V and J are TRBV5-4 and TRBJ1-1; 9 bases are a match to TRBD1. CDR1 and CDR2 (germline): SGHNT, YYREEE (reference sequence). This CDR3 is 15 amino acids long. Germline trimming cut 4 bases from V and 2 bases from J; bases unmatched to any gene: 6. The CDR3 DNA follows: TGTGCCAGCAGCCGAGGGACAGGGCGCAACACTGAAGCTTTCTTT. Encoded protein: CASSRGTGRNTEAFF.